The 26 T cell receptor beta chains below come from one sample, sequenced in a study of blood T cell repertoires in COVID-19. The assay was immunoSEQ multiplex PCR, and TCRdb's table has in-frame clones only and misses some. The sample records some 190,000 clones, under 80% being singletons. What was sequenced was peripheral blood. These TCRs come from a woman aged 50 to 65 with acute or convalescent COVID-19.

The rearrangement joins TRBV19 to TRBJ2-3; 8 positions agree with TRBD2. CDR3 length equals 14 residues. After removal of 4 bases from V and 7 bases from J, the junction contained 7 bases not matched to a gene. Germline-derived CDR1 and CDR2 are LNHDA and SQIVND (reference sequence). The CDR3 DNA sequence: TGTGCCAGTAGTAATACGGGAGGGACAAATACGCAGTATTTT. Translating gives CASSNTGGTNTQYF.

In this sample, this clone turned up once. The chain uses TRBV9 and TRBJ1-2, with 8 bases that match TRBD1. Germline V lookup: CDR1 SGDLS, CDR2 YYNGEE. J gave up 2 bases and V 4 bases, and 10 bases lay outside the gene matches. The CDR3 consists of 16 residues. This chain's CDR3 is CASSPGQAGGNYGYTF. The CDR3 DNA is TGTGCCAGCAGCCCGGGACAGGCTGGAGGCAACTATGGCTACACCTTC.

This chain uses TRBV19 with TRBJ2-5; TRBD2 aligns across 7 bases. Germline assignment: CDR1 LNHDA and CDR2 SQIVND (reference sequence). This CDR3 spans 14 amino acids. V shed 6 bases and J 4 bases; nucleotides not matched to a gene: 8. The CDR3 protein is CASSGGRGGETQYF. CDR3 sequence (DNA): TGTGCCAGTAGCGGAGGGAGGGGAGGAGAGACCCAGTACTTC.

The V gene is TRBV27, the J gene TRBJ2-7; no reliable D call. CDR1 and CDR2 (germline): MNHEY, SMNVEV (reference sequence). The CDR3 has 15 residues. V lost 6 bases and J lost 3, with 18 bases in between. The chain's CDR3 is CASRLTGSLFYEQYF. The CDR3 DNA reads as TGTGCCAGCAGGCTGACCGGGTCCTTATTCTACGAGCAGTACTTC.

The chain combines TRBV18 with TRBJ1-5; unclear D gene. CDR1 is KGHSH, CDR2 LQKENI, per germline. The length of the CDR3 is 15 residues. Between the trimmed V and J ends, which lost 6 bases and 0 bases, there was a span of 12 bases. The CDR3, as DNA: TGTGCCAGCTCCGGCGGCCTGAATAGCAATCAGCCCCAGCATTTT. Protein product: CASSGGLNSNQPQHF.

The genes are TRBV25-1 and TRBJ1-2, with 9 nucleotides matching TRBD1. This CDR3 is 13 amino acids long. Trimming at V came to 6 bases and at J to 8 bases, leaving 7 bases not matched to a gene. The germline CDR1 and CDR2 sequences are MGHDK and SYGVNS. This CDR3 is CASSRTGEGGYTF. DNA of the CDR3: TGTGCCAGCAGCAGGACAGGGGAGGGAGGCTACACCTTC.

V usage is TRBV7-2 and J usage is TRBJ2-7; perhaps TRBD2 as D (5 bases). The CDR3 consists of 14 residues. Trimming pared 1 base from V and 2 bases from J, leaving 9 bases between. Germline CDR1 is SGHTA and CDR2 is FQGNSA. CDR3 DNA: TGTGCCAGCAGCTTAGGCCAGCGGACCTACGAGCAGTACTTC. This gives the protein CASSLGQRTYEQYF.

This chain connects TRBV6-5 to TRBJ1-6, with TRBD1 matching 8 bases. V shed 6 bases, J shed 6 bases, and the junction held 7 bases outside the gene matches. The CDR3 is made up of 15 amino acids. The germline CDR1 and CDR2 sequences are MNHEY and SVGAGI. The CDR3 nucleotides read TGTGCCAGCAGGGACTGGACAGGGTCTAATTCACCCCTCCACTTT. Its protein product is CASRDWTGSNSPLHF.

The chain employs TRBV6-5 and TRBJ1-2, with TRBD1 matching over 7 bases. The CDR3 contains 14 residues. CDR1 and CDR2 from the germline V gene are MNHEY and SVGAGI. V shed 4 bases, J shed 7 bases, and the junction held 9 bases outside the gene matches. The CDR3 DNA reads as TGTGCCAGCAGTTTCCATCGACAGGGCAGTGGCTACACCTTC. It is translated as CASSFHRQGSGYTF.

In this sample, this clone turned up a few times. This chain joins TRBV6-5 and TRBJ2-7; a weak D match, TRBD2 (5 bases). Germline values: CDR1 MNHEY, CDR2 SVGAGI. The CDR3 loop spans 15 amino acids. Trimming left V 8 bases short and J 2 bases short, with 19 bases between. The CDR3 sequence: CASGGVGVTTYEQYF. As DNA, the CDR3 is TGTGCCAGCGGAGGTGTCGGGGTTACAACCTACGAGCAGTACTTC.

For this clone: Other DNA sequences from this sample encode an identical CDR3 as well. This sequence joins TRBV24-1 and TRBJ2-2; TRBD1 aligns across 10 bases. The V gene end was trimmed by 3 bases and the J gene end by 5 bases; junction bases not matched to a gene: 8. CDR3 length equals 17 residues. Germline V gene data show CDR1 as KGHDR and CDR2 as SFDVKD. The CDR3 DNA follows: TGTGCCACCAGTGATCCTAGACAGGGGGCCGGGACCGGGGAGCTGTTTTTT. Its translation: CATSDPRQGAGTGELFF.

V and J are TRBV5-6 and TRBJ2-7; perhaps TRBD2 as D (6 bases). The CDR3 spans 12 residues. The ends were cut back, 4 bases at V and 3 bases at J, with 8 bases in the middle. Per the germline V gene, CDR1 is SGHDT and CDR2 is YYEEEE. CDR3 sequence: CASSGRDYEQYF. DNA for the CDR3: TGTGCCAGCAGCGGGCGGGACTACGAGCAGTACTTC.

This chain uses TRBV7-2 with TRBJ2-3, with 8 bases lining up with TRBD2. Trimming removed 4 bases from V and 3 bases from J; junction bases left unmatched: 12. The germline CDR1 and CDR2 sequences are SGHTA and FQGNSA. CDR3 length: 17 amino acids. This CDR3 is CASSSPGLVMPTDTQYF. In nucleotides, the CDR3 is TGTGCCAGCAGCTCACCGGGACTAGTGATGCCAACAGATACGCAGTATTTT.

This rearrangement joins TRBV28 to TRBJ1-3; D is possibly TRBD1 (6 bases). The CDR3 has 15 residues. The V gene's germline CDR1 is MDHEN and CDR2 SYDVKM. Between the trimmed V and J ends, which lost 6 bases and 0 bases, there was a span of 12 bases. CDR3 residues: CASRQTGFSGNTIYF. The DNA for the CDR3 is TGTGCCAGCAGGCAGACAGGCTTCTCTGGAAACACCATATATTTT. The complete variable domain, with remaining parts taken from reference TRBV28 and TRBJ1-3, reads DVKVTQSSRYLVKRTGEKVFLECVQDMDHENMFWYRQDPGLGLRLIYFSYDVKMKEKGDIPEGYSVSREKKERFSLILESASTNQTSMYLCASRQTGFSGNTIYFGEGSWLTVV.

This clone was found a few times. The chain employs TRBV19 and TRBJ2-6; the D is unclear. The germline CDR1 and CDR2 sequences are LNHDA and SQIVND (reference sequence). V was clipped by 1 base and J by 4 bases, with 5 bases between them. The CDR3 runs 14 residues. This CDR3 is CASSIGLGANVLTF. CDR3 bases: TGTGCCAGTAGTATAGGGCTCGGGGCCAACGTCCTGACTTTC.

The chain uses TRBV24-1 and TRBJ2-2; 12 bases match TRBD2. The germline V gene has CDR1 KGHDR and CDR2 SFDVKD. V lost 1 base, J lost 0 bases, and 8 bases stayed unmatched. The CDR3 length is 20 residues. The CDR3 DNA reads as TGTGCCACCAGTGATTTACGCCGACTAGCGGGGGCCACGAACACCGGGGAGCTGTTTTTT. The encoded protein is CATSDLRRLAGATNTGELFF.

In this sample, this clone turned up once. V gene TRBV5-1 combines with J gene TRBJ1-2; 7 positions agree with TRBD1. CDR3 size: 14 residues. Losses at the gene ends were 8 bases for V and 5 bases for J; bases not matched to a gene: 12. Germline V CDR1 and CDR2: SGHRS, YFSETQ. CDR3 protein: CASTRGTTGYGYTF. CDR3 nucleotide sequence: TGCGCCAGTACCAGGGGGACGACCGGATATGGCTACACCTTC.

The chain is built from TRBV14 and TRBJ2-5; D gene unclear. Looked up from germline, CDR1 is SGHDN and CDR2 is FVKESK. The CDR3 has 14 amino acids. Trimming removed 4 bases from V and 1 base from J, with 10 bases in between. The CDR3 region has the DNA TGTGCCAGCAGCCTCCAGGCTATCCAAGAGACCCAGTACTTC. This translates into CASSLQAIQETQYF.

The chain has TRBV3-1 (or the pseudogene TRBV3-2) and TRBJ2-3; TRBD2 matches 10 bases. V dropped 4 bases and J dropped 3; count of bases not matched to a gene: 19. CDR3 length equals 20 residues. Per germline, CDR1 LGHDT and CDR2 YNNKEL (reference sequence). CDR3 region: CASSLVNPKPAGGPTDTQYF. Here the CDR3 DNA reads TGTGCCAGCAGCCTTGTGAACCCGAAACCAGCGGGGGGGCCAACAGATACGCAGTATTTT.

The CDR3 protein is CASSQGVSGNSPLHF. CDR3 DNA sequence: TGTGCCAGCAGCCAAGGGGTGTCGGGAAATTCACCCCTCCACTTT. This sequence joins TRBV3-1 (or the pseudogene TRBV3-2) and TRBJ1-6; D uncertain. The CDR3 runs to 15 residues. Trimming left V 1 base short and J 7 bases short, with 11 bases between. CDR1 is LGHDT, CDR2 YNNKEL, per germline (reference sequence).

This clone came up a few times. The rearrangement uses TRBV29-1 and TRBJ1-2; TRBD1 aligns across 9 bases. The CDR3 has 12 amino acids. The J segment lost 2 bases and the V segment lost 6 bases, leaving 1 base of the junction unmatched. Germline CDR1 SQVTM, CDR2 ANQGSEA. Here the CDR3 reads CSVGQGNYGYTF. In DNA, the CDR3 is TGCAGCGTAGGACAGGGGAACTATGGCTACACCTTC.

This clone was observed a handful of times. V gene TRBV6-5 combines with J gene TRBJ1-1; D may be TRBD1 (5 bases). The CDR3 is made up of 14 amino acids. V gave up 7 bases and J gave up 10 bases, with 22 bases separating them. Germline loops: CDR1 MNHEY, CDR2 SVGAGI. CDR3 loop: CASTSKGGEYIAFF. The DNA of the CDR3 is TGTGCCAGCACCTCAAAAGGAGGGGAATACATAGCTTTCTTT.

The chain uses TRBV19 and TRBJ1-1; D is unresolved. The CDR3 is 14 amino acids. Germline CDR1 LNHDA, CDR2 SQIVND (reference sequence). V lost 4 bases and J lost 5, with 14 bases in between. CDR3 region: CASSKAMPRTEAFF. CDR3 sequence (DNA): TGTGCCAGTAGTAAAGCGATGCCGAGGACTGAAGCTTTCTTT.

This chain joins TRBV29-1 and TRBJ2-7; weak D call: TRBD1 (5 bases). Germline V gene sequence: CDR1 SQVTM, CDR2 ANQGSEA. The CDR3 runs 12 residues. Trimming shortened V by 4 bases and J by 1 base, and 8 bases separated the two germline ends. The CDR3 nucleotides read TGCAGCGTTGGGCCAGGGTCCTACGAGCAGTACTTC. Translating it yields CSVGPGSYEQYF.

This clone turned up a few times. The V gene is TRBV6-5, the J gene TRBJ2-1; 12 bases are shared with TRBD2. The V segment lost 10 bases and the J segment 4 bases; nucleotides outside the gene matches: 5. Germline V gene sequence: CDR1 MNHEY, CDR2 SVGAGI. The CDR3 runs 14 residues. CDR3 in amino acids: CATILAGGYNEQFF. The CDR3 DNA reads TGTGCCACCATACTAGCGGGGGGATACAATGAGCAGTTCTTC.

This rearrangement joins TRBV6-5 to TRBJ2-2; D possibly corresponds to TRBD1 (7 bases). This CDR3 is 15 amino acids long. The germline V and J ends were trimmed by 5 bases and 5 bases, with 15 bases remaining between them. Germline V gene sequence: CDR1 MNHEY, CDR2 SVGAGI. The CDR3 DNA is TGTGCCAGCAGTAGGGTGGAGGGGGCAACCGGGGAGCTGTTTTTT. Its translation is CASSRVEGATGELFF.